This is a list of T cell receptor beta chains from one sample in a study of early T cells in non-severe SARS-CoV-2 infection. Each CDR3 protein is one row after TCRdb ran MiXCR on the 5' RACE reads. The sample yields more than 55,000 distinct CDR3 sequences, just under 9% seen once. What was sequenced was whole blood. The receptor source for this set is an adult who was a healthcare worker with PCR-confirmed SARS-CoV-2 infection or an uninfected control (not recorded which). Each CDR3 is given without its conserved first and last residue. The D gene is left open where the match is weak.

>TRBV12-3/TRBV12-4|TRBD2
ANSLTSGNADTQY
>TRBV15|-
ATSTAAAWNTEAF
>TRBV25-1|-
ASSGSHGELF
>TRBV10-3|TRBD1
AISEGQGYGYT
>TRBV7-2|TRBD2
ASSLSGSGYNEQF
>TRBV15|-
ATSRDRYYEQY
>TRBV29-1|-
SVDGVAYNEQF
>TRBV7-2|-
ASSFTGGEKLF
>TRBV7-2|-
ASSLPGMGAF
>TRBV7-8|-
ASSSITRLEQF
>TRBV29-1|TRBD1
SAGGTGTRLAQY
>TRBV7-9|-
ASSLVSAAKNIQY
>TRBV7-2|TRBD2
ASSLGLQRLAGRYEQY
>TRBV30|-
AWSPYGITTSNNEQF
>TRBV20-1|-
SARSYRSGNTIY
>TRBV19|TRBD1
ASRRDRGRLYYGYT
>TRBV5-1|-
ASSHGQTYEQY
>TRBV15|-
ATSRPGQSNTQY
>TRBV15|TRBD1
ATSRTHRWDRSYTGELF
>TRBV18|TRBD1
ASPQGQYLADTQS
>TRBV16|TRBD1
ASSPRIGTGLVNEQF
>TRBV6-2/TRBV6-3|TRBD2
ASKKLAGGYEQY
>TRBV7-6|-
ASSLVRANYEQY
>TRBV6-2/TRBV6-3|-
ASTPGHATYEQY
>TRBV7-2|-
ASSLVGEGAIQETQY
>TRBV4-2|-
ASSQDLDLLMNTEAF
>TRBV11-2|-
ASGPGTSSGANVLT
>TRBV28|-
ASRRDIRGYT
>TRBV24-1|-
ATRAGSGANVLT
>TRBV28|-
ASSLSTNQPQH
>TRBV4-2|-
ASSQDYEVRNTEAF
>TRBV7-3|-
ASSLRPRDVFAEQY
>TRBV29-1|-
SVRDANQPQH
>TRBV7-2|TRBD1
ASSMGQGVIEKLF
>TRBV28|-
ASRQQGLLGTDTQY
>TRBV29-1|TRBD2
SFGTKGPNTGELF
>TRBV6-1|-
ASSEDGETQY
>TRBV19|-
ASSMGAGELF
>TRBV7-9|TRBD2
ASSPPSGTDWY
>TRBV15|-
ATSRDAGAPDTQY
>TRBV7-3|TRBD1
ASSPRTGGGGELF
>TRBV7-9|-
ASSLTAIQETQY
>TRBV7-9|-
ASSLKDSHYGYT
>TRBV29-1|-
SVAQVASSGANVLT
>TRBV9|-
ASSEDSLGNEQF
>TRBV3-1|-
ASSQGGGQGRNSPLH
>TRBV14|-
ASSQDSATEQY
>TRBV6-6|-
ASSLLGAHEQF
>TRBV28|-
ASSFGSSGNTIY
>TRBV15|-
ATSRPGNEGYT
>TRBV7-9|-
ASSPTGNYEQY
>TRBV7-2|-
ASSLAGSNEQF